The next 9 T cell receptor beta chains were all read from a single sample in a study of shared clonotypes between healthy human individuals. The table came from immunoSEQ multiplex PCR; TCRdb's copy has only in-frame clones and leaves some out. The sample includes under 850,000 clones, approximately 77% of them seen just once. Sequenced: memory CD4+ T cells sorted from blood. Subset noted: CD45RA-negative fraction. The receptors shown here come from a woman between 25 and 40 years old in good health.

The chain employs TRBV4-2 and TRBJ2-1; D gene uncertain. This CDR3 is 15 amino acids long. Deletions cut 0 bases from V and 6 bases from J, with 12 bases between. Germline assignment: CDR1 LGHNA and CDR2 YNFKEQ. CDR3 bases: TGTGCCAGCAGCCAAGATGGTGGTGGGCGCAATGAGCAGTTCTTC. As protein: CASSQDGGGRNEQFF.

This clone appeared a few times. The genes are TRBV27 and TRBJ2-7; the D is unclear. Trimming cost V 5 bases and J 3 bases, with 17 bases left between them. Germline CDR1 MNHEY, CDR2 SMNVEV (reference sequence). The CDR3 loop spans 15 amino acids. The CDR3 DNA is TGTGCCAGCAGTCCTAGGCTCGTAGATCTCTACGAGCAGTACTTC. This translates into CASSPRLVDLYEQYF.

This clone came up once. This CDR3 reads CASSQSAGPCTPQFF. For the CDR3, the DNA is TGCGCCAGCAGTCAATCGGCGGGTCCCTGTACCCCCCAGTTCTTC. V and J are TRBV23-1 and TRBJ2-1; D is perhaps TRBD2 (5 bases). Being an ORF, TRBV23-1 has a function that is uncertain. The CDR3 totals 15 residues. Trimming stripped 0 bases from V and 13 bases from J, with 19 bases between.

Only a few counts were recorded for this clone. Other DNA sequences in the same sample also yield this CDR3. The chain joins TRBV5-1 to TRBJ1-5, with D perhaps TRBD1 (6 bases). Germline CDR1 SGHRS, CDR2 YFSETQ. V dropped 0 bases and J dropped 4 bases, with 8 bases sitting between them. This CDR3 has 14 residues. CDR3 region: CASSLGDNNQPQHF. CDR3 in DNA: TGCGCCAGCAGCTTGGGGGACAATAATCAGCCCCAGCATTTT. The full variable domain, with the rest looked up from reference TRBV5-1 and TRBJ1-5, is KAGVTQTPRYLIKTRGQQVTLSCSPISGHRSVSWYQQTPGQGLQFLFEYFSETQRNKGNFPGRFSGRQFSNSRSEMNVSTLELGDSALYLCASSLGDNNQPQHFGDGTRLSIL.

The J gene is TRBJ2-6, the V gene TRBV5-1; 8 positions agree with TRBD1. This CDR3 is built from 17 residues. Germline V lookup: CDR1 SGHRS, CDR2 YFSETQ. With 0 bases clipped from V and 2 bases from J, the junction kept 4 bases outside the gene matches. The DNA of the CDR3 is TGCGCCAGCAGCTTGGGGACAGGGACAACTGGGGCCAACGTCCTGACTTTC. Protein sequence: CASSLGTGTTGANVLTF. The whole variable domain, remainder taken from reference TRBV5-1 and TRBJ2-6, is KAGVTQTPRYLIKTRGQQVTLSCSPISGHRSVSWYQQTPGQGLQFLFEYFSETQRNKGNFPGRFSGRQFSNSRSEMNVSTLELGDSALYLCASSLGTGTTGANVLTFGAGSRLTVL.

V and J are TRBV6-4 and TRBJ2-1, with 11 bases fitting TRBD2. V trimming: 5 bases; J trimming: 4 bases; junction bases outside the gene matches: 4. Germline V gene lookup returns CDR1 MRHNA and CDR2 SNTAGT. The CDR3 has 15 residues. The CDR3: CASSLAGGPYNEQFF. CDR3 nucleotide sequence: TGTGCCAGCAGTTTAGCGGGAGGGCCTTACAATGAGCAGTTCTTC.

This chain uses TRBV2 with TRBJ2-4; D is unclear. The germline V gene encodes CDR1 SNHLY and CDR2 FYNNEI. The V end lost 6 bases, the J end lost 0 bases, and 12 bases lay between the germline ends. The CDR3 contains 15 residues. The CDR3 DNA sequence: TGTGCCAGCAGACAGACTGCGGTAGCCAAAAACATTCAGTACTTC. Encoded protein: CASRQTAVAKNIQYF.

This rearrangement joins TRBV6-1 to TRBJ2-7; TRBD1 is a possible D gene (5 bases). The V gene's germline CDR1 is MNHNS and CDR2 SASEGT. CDR3 size: 15 residues. Trimming shortened V by 1 base and J by 6 bases, and 16 bases separated the two germline ends. CDR3 in DNA: TGTGCCAGCAGTGAAGTAGCAGGGTCACGTCTCGAGCAGTACTTC. Its protein product is CASSEVAGSRLEQYF.

This chain links TRBV28 with TRBJ2-1; 7 bases agree with TRBD2. V lost 8 bases to trimming and J lost 3 bases; unmatched junction nucleotides: 7. The CDR3 has 14 amino acids. The germline gives CDR1 MDHEN, CDR2 SYDVKM. The chain's CDR3 is CASQSGVFYNEQFF. The CDR3 bases are TGTGCCAGCCAGAGCGGGGTGTTCTACAATGAGCAGTTCTTC.